This T cell receptor beta chain was sequenced during a study of T cell responses to AZD1222 COVID-19 vaccine. Measured with immunoSEQ multiplex PCR; TCRdb has only the in-frame clones, and not every one. Of 100,000 or so clones in the sample, about 80% are singletons; the top ten hold 4% to 6%. The CDR3 covers 19 residues. The receptor was isolated from an adult in good health. The chain couples TRBV1 to TRBJ1-1. TRBV1 is deemed a pseudogene. The material was peripheral blood, obtained on day 0 of AZD1222 vaccination. This chain's CDR3 is CTSSQVCLGSDPWYTEAFF. CDR3 coding DNA: TGCACCAGCAGCCAAGTTTGTCTGGGTTCCGATCCCTGGTACACTGAAGCTTTCTTT.